The rows below give T cell receptor beta chains drawn from one sample of a study of blood T cell repertoires in COVID-19. The method was immunoSEQ multiplex PCR; TCRdb's version includes in-frame clones alone and lacks a portion of them. This sample has approximately 500,000 clones; around nine tenths occur once, and the top ten carry less than 9.5%. The sequenced sample consisted of peripheral blood. The receptors stem from a woman aged 45 to 65 with COVID-19, enrolled during active disease. Each CDR3 is given with its conserved first and last residue. D genes are given only for firm matches. Rows may omit the clone size; those that give it use once, few, many or a size class.

CDR3 DNA: TGCGCCAGCAGCTCAAACCTCAGGGCTCATGACACTGAAGCTTTCTTT
CDR3 protein: CASSSNLRAHDTEAFF
J gene: TRBJ1-1
V gene: TRBV5-1
D gene: -
clone size: -
CDR3 length: 16

CDR3 DNA: TGTGCCAGCAGCCAAGATGGGTACAGGGGGTATAGCTACACCTTC
CDR3 protein: CASSQDGYRGYSYTF
J gene: TRBJ1-2
V gene: TRBV3-1/TRBV3-2
D gene: TRBD1
clone size: -
CDR3 length: 15

CDR3 DNA: TGTGCCAGCAGTGAAGAGGGGGGGCGGGCCACCTTC
CDR3 protein: CASSEEGGRATF
J gene: TRBJ1-2
V gene: TRBV6-1
D gene: -
clone size: -
CDR3 length: 12

CDR3 DNA: TGCGCCAGCCGGGGGTTGTCCGGGGCTGAAGCTTTCTTT
CDR3 protein: CASRGLSGAEAFF
J gene: TRBJ1-1
V gene: TRBV5-1
D gene: -
clone size: -
CDR3 length: 13

CDR3 DNA: TGTGCCAGCTCCTCCGAGACAGGGCTTAGCACAGATACGCAGTATTTT
CDR3 protein: CASSSETGLSTDTQYF
J gene: TRBJ2-3
V gene: TRBV18
D gene: TRBD1
clone size: -
CDR3 length: 16

CDR3 DNA: TGTGCCAGCTTCCCTACTACCACCCTAGCGGGGCCGTACAATGAGCAGTTCTTC
CDR3 protein: CASFPTTTLAGPYNEQFF
J gene: TRBJ2-1
V gene: TRBV7-9
D gene: TRBD2
clone size: few
CDR3 length: 18

CDR3 DNA: TGTGCCAGCAGCCCCCGCTCTGGGAGGGGTGCTTTCTTT
CDR3 protein: CASSPRSGRGAFF
J gene: TRBJ1-1
V gene: TRBV7-2
D gene: -
clone size: -
CDR3 length: 13

CDR3 DNA: TGTGCCAGTCTAGCGGGGGGCAGCACAGATACGCAGTATTTT
CDR3 protein: CASLAGGSTDTQYF
J gene: TRBJ2-3
V gene: TRBV28
D gene: TRBD2
clone size: -
CDR3 length: 14

CDR3 DNA: TGTGCCAGCAGCTCCAGATCAGGGAATTTGGCAGATACGCAGTATTTT
CDR3 protein: CASSSRSGNLADTQYF
J gene: TRBJ2-3
V gene: TRBV5-6
D gene: -
clone size: once
CDR3 length: 16

CDR3 DNA: TGTGCCTGGAGTGCGAGCGGGGGGAGCTACGAGCAGTACTTC
CDR3 protein: CAWSASGGSYEQYF
J gene: TRBJ2-7
V gene: TRBV30
D gene: TRBD2
clone size: -
CDR3 length: 14

CDR3 DNA: TGTGCCTGGAGTGTACTTTGGGGCTACACCTTC
CDR3 protein: CAWSVLWGYTF
J gene: TRBJ1-2
V gene: TRBV30
D gene: -
clone size: -
CDR3 length: 11

CDR3 DNA: TGTGCCAGCAGCCAGACTAGCGGGGGAACCCGCGGTACGCAGTATTTT
CDR3 protein: CASSQTSGGTRGTQYF
J gene: TRBJ2-3
V gene: TRBV3-1/TRBV3-2
D gene: TRBD2
clone size: once
CDR3 length: 16

CDR3 DNA: TGTGCCATCAGTGAGTCGAGGCTAGCGGGGGGCACAGATACGCAGTATTTT
CDR3 protein: CAISESRLAGGTDTQYF
J gene: TRBJ2-3
V gene: TRBV10-3
D gene: TRBD2
clone size: -
CDR3 length: 17

CDR3 DNA: TGTGCCAGCAGTTCCTTACAGGGGGCGCGTCAAGAGACCCAGTACTTC
CDR3 protein: CASSSLQGARQETQYF
J gene: TRBJ2-5
V gene: TRBV28
D gene: TRBD1
clone size: -
CDR3 length: 16

CDR3 DNA: TGTGCCAGCAGCTTAGAGGGGGACAGGGTATCACCCCTCCACTTT
CDR3 protein: CASSLEGDRVSPLHF
J gene: TRBJ1-6
V gene: TRBV7-2
D gene: TRBD1
clone size: once
CDR3 length: 15

CDR3 DNA: TGTGCCAGCAGCGTAGGGGCCGGGGAGGGCGATCAGCCCCAGCATTTT
CDR3 protein: CASSVGAGEGDQPQHF
J gene: TRBJ1-5
V gene: TRBV9
D gene: -
clone size: once
CDR3 length: 16

CDR3 DNA: TGTGCCAGTAGTCTGACAGGGGAGAGCAATCAGCCCCAGCATTTT
CDR3 protein: CASSLTGESNQPQHF
J gene: TRBJ1-5
V gene: TRBV19
D gene: TRBD1
clone size: few
CDR3 length: 15

CDR3 DNA: TGTGCCAGCAGTCGGGGTGGGGGAGGCACTGAAGCTTTCTTT
CDR3 protein: CASSRGGGGTEAFF
J gene: TRBJ1-1
V gene: TRBV6-1
D gene: -
clone size: -
CDR3 length: 14

CDR3 DNA: TGTGCCAGCCTCGCCCGGGAATCGACGGCTTTCTTT
CDR3 protein: CASLARESTAFF
J gene: TRBJ1-1
V gene: TRBV7-9
D gene: -
clone size: -
CDR3 length: 12

CDR3 DNA: TGTGCCAGCAGCCAAGATGGGACAGGGGGAGGGGAAAAACTGTTTTTT
CDR3 protein: CASSQDGTGGGEKLFF
J gene: TRBJ1-4
V gene: TRBV4-2
D gene: TRBD1
clone size: -
CDR3 length: 16

CDR3 DNA: TGTGCCAGCAGCGACGGGGAGGGTCTGCGGAAGAACACCGGGGAGCTGTTTTTT
CDR3 protein: CASSDGEGLRKNTGELFF
J gene: TRBJ2-2
V gene: TRBV2
D gene: TRBD2
clone size: many
CDR3 length: 18

CDR3 DNA: TGCGCCAGCAGCTTTGGACAGGCAGTAAACACCGGGGAGCTGTTTTTT
CDR3 protein: CASSFGQAVNTGELFF
J gene: TRBJ2-2
V gene: TRBV5-1
D gene: TRBD1
clone size: once
CDR3 length: 16

CDR3 DNA: TGTGCCACCAGTGACCCTGGACAGGTAAATACGCAGTATTTT
CDR3 protein: CATSDPGQVNTQYF
J gene: TRBJ2-3
V gene: TRBV24-1
D gene: TRBD1
clone size: once
CDR3 length: 14

CDR3 DNA: TGTGCCAGCAGTTCGCCGGTCTCCAACACTGAAGCTTTCTTT
CDR3 protein: CASSSPVSNTEAFF
J gene: TRBJ1-1
V gene: TRBV6-5
D gene: -
clone size: -
CDR3 length: 14

CDR3 DNA: TGTGCCAGCAGTCCCCTACGGTCCCTTAATCAGCCCCAGCATTTT
CDR3 protein: CASSPLRSLNQPQHF
J gene: TRBJ1-5
V gene: TRBV6-2/TRBV6-3
D gene: -
clone size: -
CDR3 length: 15

CDR3 DNA: TGTGCCAGCAGTTCGACAGATAGCAATCAGCCCCAGCATTTT
CDR3 protein: CASSSTDSNQPQHF
J gene: TRBJ1-5
V gene: TRBV6-6
D gene: -
clone size: -
CDR3 length: 14

CDR3 DNA: TGTGCCAGCAGCGATCGGAGGGACGAAGCTTTCTTT
CDR3 protein: CASSDRRDEAFF
J gene: TRBJ1-1
V gene: TRBV9
D gene: -
clone size: -
CDR3 length: 12

CDR3 DNA: TGTGCCAGTGGAGAGGACATCACTGAAGCTTTCTTT
CDR3 protein: CASGEDITEAFF
J gene: TRBJ1-1
V gene: TRBV19
D gene: -
clone size: -
CDR3 length: 12

CDR3 DNA: TGTGCCAGCAGCTACAACCCCGGGGATGGCTACACCTTC
CDR3 protein: CASSYNPGDGYTF
J gene: TRBJ1-2
V gene: TRBV7-2
D gene: -
clone size: -
CDR3 length: 13

CDR3 DNA: TGTGCCAGTACCGTTCGGGGAGCAGCTTTCTTT
CDR3 protein: CASTVRGAAFF
J gene: TRBJ1-1
V gene: TRBV19
D gene: -
clone size: -
CDR3 length: 11

CDR3 DNA: TGTGCCAGCAACCACAGGGGGCCCGGCTATGGCTACACCTTC
CDR3 protein: CASNHRGPGYGYTF
J gene: TRBJ1-2
V gene: TRBV7-9
D gene: TRBD1
clone size: -
CDR3 length: 14

CDR3 DNA: TGCGCCAGCAGCTCCGGACACCGGAGCTCCTACGAGCAGTACTTC
CDR3 protein: CASSSGHRSSYEQYF
J gene: TRBJ2-7
V gene: TRBV5-1
D gene: -
clone size: -
CDR3 length: 15

CDR3 DNA: TGTGCCAGCAGCTTAGAGCCGCCCGTCGCGGCCCAGTACTTC
CDR3 protein: CASSLEPPVAAQYF
J gene: TRBJ2-5
V gene: TRBV7-8
D gene: -
clone size: -
CDR3 length: 14

CDR3 DNA: TGCGCCAGCAGCTTGGCCAGTACCGGCTACACCTTC
CDR3 protein: CASSLASTGYTF
J gene: TRBJ1-2
V gene: TRBV5-1
D gene: -
clone size: -
CDR3 length: 12

CDR3 DNA: TGCGCCAGCAGCCACATGGACAGGGACAATTCACCCCTCCACTTT
CDR3 protein: CASSHMDRDNSPLHF
J gene: TRBJ1-6
V gene: TRBV4-1
D gene: TRBD1
clone size: few
CDR3 length: 15

CDR3 DNA: TGCGCCAGCAGCTTGAAACAGGGGAACACTGAAGCTTTCTTT
CDR3 protein: CASSLKQGNTEAFF
J gene: TRBJ1-1
V gene: TRBV5-1
D gene: -
clone size: -
CDR3 length: 14

CDR3 DNA: TGCGCCAGCAGCTCCGACAGGGGGCTGTCCTACGAGCAGTACTTC
CDR3 protein: CASSSDRGLSYEQYF
J gene: TRBJ2-7
V gene: TRBV5-1
D gene: TRBD1
clone size: -
CDR3 length: 15

CDR3 DNA: TGTGCCACCAGCAGAGTTGCGCGGGGGGCCTACGAGCAGTACTTC
CDR3 protein: CATSRVARGAYEQYF
J gene: TRBJ2-7
V gene: TRBV15
D gene: TRBD2
clone size: -
CDR3 length: 15

CDR3 DNA: TGTGCCAGCAGCGCCCGGGACAGGGACTGCGATAATCAGCCCCAGCATTTT
CDR3 protein: CASSARDRDCDNQPQHF
J gene: TRBJ1-5
V gene: TRBV9
D gene: TRBD1
clone size: -
CDR3 length: 17

CDR3 DNA: TGTGCCAGCAGCTTAGTAGCGGGGTACGGGGAGACCCAGTACTTC
CDR3 protein: CASSLVAGYGETQYF
J gene: TRBJ2-5
V gene: TRBV7-2
D gene: TRBD2
clone size: -
CDR3 length: 15

CDR3 DNA: TGTGCCAGCAGCCAAGTCCCAGACACCTATAATTCACCCCTCCACTTT
CDR3 protein: CASSQVPDTYNSPLHF
J gene: TRBJ1-6
V gene: TRBV3-1/TRBV3-2
D gene: -
clone size: -
CDR3 length: 16

CDR3 DNA: TGTGCCAGCAGCTTACAGTTGAACACTGAAGCTTTCTTT
CDR3 protein: CASSLQLNTEAFF
J gene: TRBJ1-1
V gene: TRBV7-9
D gene: -
clone size: -
CDR3 length: 13

CDR3 DNA: TGTGCCAGCAGCCCTGGAGGACGGAACTACGAGCAGTACTTC
CDR3 protein: CASSPGGRNYEQYF
J gene: TRBJ2-7
V gene: TRBV7-8
D gene: -
clone size: -
CDR3 length: 14

CDR3 DNA: TGTGCCACCAGTGATTTGGGTAGCGGGAGTTACTCCTACAATGAGCAGTTCTTC
CDR3 protein: CATSDLGSGSYSYNEQFF
J gene: TRBJ2-1
V gene: TRBV24-1
D gene: TRBD2
clone size: -
CDR3 length: 18

CDR3 DNA: TGTGCCAGCAGTTTCGTGCGAACCGGGGAGCTGTTTTTT
CDR3 protein: CASSFVRTGELFF
J gene: TRBJ2-2
V gene: TRBV28
D gene: -
clone size: -
CDR3 length: 13

CDR3 DNA: TGTGCCAGCAGCTCCACGGGGACAGGGGTAGAGGGCTACACCTTC
CDR3 protein: CASSSTGTGVEGYTF
J gene: TRBJ1-2
V gene: TRBV7-9
D gene: TRBD1
clone size: once
CDR3 length: 15

CDR3 DNA: TGCGCCAGCAGCCAGGGACAGCCGAACACTGAAGCTTTCTTT
CDR3 protein: CASSQGQPNTEAFF
J gene: TRBJ1-1
V gene: TRBV5-1
D gene: TRBD1
clone size: -
CDR3 length: 14

CDR3 DNA: TGTGCCAGTAACCCCCGGGGGGGCCAGGGGCAGCCCCAGCATTTT
CDR3 protein: CASNPRGGQGQPQHF
J gene: TRBJ1-5
V gene: TRBV19
D gene: -
clone size: -
CDR3 length: 15

CDR3 DNA: TGTGCCAGCAGTGCCCCCTTAAGGGGTTTGAACACTGAAGCTTTCTTT
CDR3 protein: CASSAPLRGLNTEAFF
J gene: TRBJ1-1
V gene: TRBV6-1
D gene: -
clone size: -
CDR3 length: 16

CDR3 DNA: TGTGCCAGTAGTCCTCGGGGTTCTGGAAACACCATATATTTT
CDR3 protein: CASSPRGSGNTIYF
J gene: TRBJ1-3
V gene: TRBV19
D gene: -
clone size: -
CDR3 length: 14

CDR3 DNA: TGTGCCAGTGACAGCTCTGGAAACACCATATATTTT
CDR3 protein: CASDSSGNTIYF
J gene: TRBJ1-3
V gene: TRBV6-5
D gene: -
clone size: -
CDR3 length: 12

CDR3 DNA: TGTGCCAGCAGCCCCCTCCCGACAGGGAAGCAGTTCTTC
CDR3 protein: CASSPLPTGKQFF
J gene: TRBJ2-1
V gene: TRBV9
D gene: TRBD1
clone size: -
CDR3 length: 13

CDR3 DNA: TGTGCCAGCGGAAAGACCGGAGCTATCTATGGCTACACCTTC
CDR3 protein: CASGKTGAIYGYTF
J gene: TRBJ1-2
V gene: TRBV28
D gene: -
clone size: -
CDR3 length: 14